This T cell receptor beta chain originates from a study of blood T cell repertoires in COVID-19 (TCRdb year 2020). Some background on the complete study: The collaborator samples originated in the United States, Italy and Spain and spanned the acute and convalescent phases of COVID-19. Where available, HLA class I and class II types were taken from metadata supplied by the sample provider and were not determined by assay-based typing. The repertoires were released in a freely available public database meant as a resource for research on the immune response to SARS-CoV-2. Sample metadata almost always included a de-identified subject ID, COVID-19 status, age in years and sex. The samples were drawn from the first 160 participants of the ongoing ImmuneRACE study and from some 1,300 subjects provided by 6 global collaborators. The prospective study material was composed of cDNA or gDNA derived from T cells, B-cell-depleted T cells, or PBMCs. Subjects who had been exposed to COVID-19, were actively infected with it, or had recovered from it provided the deeply sampled blood TCRbeta repertoires that made up the dataset.

This clone was recorded once. What this receptor recognizes is not known. The input lacks base qualities; no much larger clone sits a single base away. Collaborating institutions collected whole blood in K2EDTA tubes following their own protocols. For TCRbeta analysis, collaborators shipped samples as frozen whole blood, isolated PBMCs, or DNA extracted from either of those sample types. The immunoSEQ Assay, a bias-controlled multiplex PCR, was used to amplify TCRbeta CDR3 regions from genomic DNA. The paper's data handling went like this. Nucleated cell counts per sample were estimated from amplification of reference gene primers within the assay. To quantify the absolute abundance of each unique TCRbeta CDR3 rearrangement, sequence reads were collapsed and filtered. For each sample, productive Simpson clonality was calculated as the square root of Simpson's diversity index across productive rearrangements. Here the immuneACCESS table is served through TCRdb, limited to in-frame sequences with V and J called. Missing clones are a known gap in these copies; in checked studies unresolved V genes cover under half, and the rest lacks a known reason. D and trimming were read from the DNA, whereas the V and J calls and clone size are those reported in that table. This sample lists about 68,000 clones; around 87% were detected once. The ten largest clones represent approximately 7% of the sample.

What the work shows at the level of the full study, not this receptor alone: How much clinical and demographic metadata was included differed by source and by participant, and the metadata was provided uncurated.

The sequence came from a man aged 50-59 years with active COVID-19. The specimen sequenced was peripheral blood.

The nucleotide sequence reads as follows: TGTGCCAGCAGCGGAAGAGCGGGAACAACCTACGAGCAGTACTTC. This sequence encodes CASSGRAGTTYEQYF. The V and J segments used are TRBV6-5 and TRBJ2-7, and 7 junctional nucleotides match TRBD2. V has 6 bases trimmed and J has 2 bases trimmed; junction bases matching no gene number 10. Per the germline V gene, MNHEY is the CDR1 and SVGAGI is the CDR2. Measured from the cysteine to the phenylalanine, the CDR3 is 15 residues long. Only CDR3 DNA is held: 45 bases, read in frame from base 1.